The 2 T cell receptor beta chains listed next were all sequenced from one sample in a study of cytomegalovirus exposure and HLA in healthy donors. PCR employed 60 Vbeta and 13 Jbeta primers. Profiling relied on immunoSEQ multiplex PCR, and the TCRdb table lists in-frame clones only, not all of them. The sample consists of about 110,000 clones, around 70% of them appearing once. The specimen sequenced was PBMCs. All receptors come from a middle-aged man in good health and CMV-seropositive.

This rearrangement joins TRBV28 to TRBJ1-4; 10 bases match TRBD1. V was clipped by 5 bases and J by 8 bases; unmatched bases: 8. The CDR3 covers 15 residues. Germline V CDR1 and CDR2: MDHEN, SYDVKM. The CDR3 loop reads CASSHGTGVGEKLFF. The CDR3 bases are TGTGCCAGCAGTCACGGGACAGGGGTAGGGGAAAAACTGTTTTTT.

The V call is TRBV7-9, the J call TRBJ2-3; D is possibly TRBD2 (6 bases). This CDR3 is 14 amino acids long. V was pared by 1 base and J by 5 bases, with 10 bases between. Germline V gene data show CDR1 as SEHNR and CDR2 as FQNEAQ (reference sequence). The CDR3 DNA is TGTGCCAGCAGCTTAGTGGGAGGAATAGATACGCAGTATTTT. Translated, it gives CASSLVGGIDTQYF.